Presented here are 9 T cell receptor beta chains from one specimen sequenced in a study of T cell repertoires in cytomegalovirus infection. TCRdb redid the calling of the reads with MiXCR, one entry per CDR3 protein. The table records roughly 640,000 distinct CDR3 sequences, around 24% of them present only once. The sample comprised CD8+ T cells from PBMCs. These TCRs come from a human donor in good health (CMV status not recorded). Some clones in this sample may be carry-over from other donors' samples.

V and J are TRBV20-1 and TRBJ2-7; 8 bases match TRBD2. The V segment lost 3 bases and the J segment 5 bases; nucleotides outside the gene matches: 3. Germline V gives CDR1 DFQATT, CDR2 SNEGSKA (reference sequence). The CDR3 has 12 residues. Here the CDR3 DNA reads TGCAGTGCTAGCGGGGGGGCCCACGAGCAGTACTTC. Protein product: CSASGGAHEQYF.

In its sample, this clonotype was seen many times. The chain joins TRBV7-9 to TRBJ2-6; TRBD1 is a possible D gene (5 bases). Germline-derived CDR1 and CDR2 are SEHNR and FQNEAQ (reference sequence). V lost 3 bases, J lost 2 bases, and 8 bases lay in between. This CDR3 region has 15 residues. CDR3 loop: CASSLGRAGANVLTF. The CDR3 DNA is TGTGCCAGCAGCTTGGGGCGCGCTGGGGCCAACGTCCTGACTTTC.

In its sample, this clonotype was seen many times. The J gene is TRBJ2-5, the V gene TRBV7-9, with TRBD2 as a possible D gene (6 bases). The V gene's germline CDR1 is SEHNR and CDR2 FQNEAQ (reference sequence). CDR3 length: 15 amino acids. V lost 5 bases and J 2 bases, leaving 15 bases between the germline ends. CDR3 DNA sequence: TGTGCCAGCAGCCATCCCGGGACTCTGCAAGAGACCCAGTACTTC. Translating gives CASSHPGTLQETQYF. The full variable domain, rest sourced from reference TRBV7-9 and TRBJ2-5, is DTGVSQNPRHKITKRGQNVTFRCDPISEHNRLYWYRQTLGQGPEFLTYFQNEAQLEKSRLLSDRFSAERPKGSFSTLEIQRTEQGDSAMYLCASSHPGTLQETQYFGPGTRLLVL.

This chain joins TRBV29-1 and TRBJ2-7, with 9 positions matching TRBD1. The CDR3 has 14 amino acids. Trimming took 0 bases from V and 5 from J; bases not matched to a gene: 5. The germline V gene has CDR1 SQVTM and CDR2 ANQGSEA. The CDR3 DNA is TGCAGCGTTGAAGATCGACAGGGGGGCGACGAGCAGTACTTC. Its translation is CSVEDRQGGDEQYF.

V is TRBV20-1 and J is TRBJ2-3; 8 nucleotides match TRBD1. The CDR3 is 14 amino acids. The V gene end was trimmed by 3 bases and the J gene end by 4 bases; junction bases not matched to a gene: 6. Germline V gene data show CDR1 as DFQATT and CDR2 as SNEGSKA (reference sequence). The chain's CDR3 is CSARHRGWADTQYF. The CDR3 DNA sequence: TGCAGTGCTAGGCACAGGGGGTGGGCAGATACGCAGTATTTT.

This clonotype occurred many times. The chain recombines TRBV28 with TRBJ2-1; 11 nucleotides align to TRBD1. CDR1 is MDHEN and CDR2 is SYDVKM in the germline V gene. The CDR3 spans 15 residues. The V gene end was trimmed by 5 bases and the J gene end by 3 bases; junction bases not matched to a gene: 3. The CDR3 coding sequence is TGTGCCAGCAGTGGGACAGGGGGAGGCTACAATGAGCAGTTCTTC. It yields the protein CASSGTGGGYNEQFF.

In its sample, this clonotype was seen many times. V and J are TRBV6-6 and TRBJ2-2; no reliable D call. The CDR3 is 12 amino acids. CDR1 and CDR2 from the germline V gene are MNHNY and SVGAGI (reference sequence). V lost 2 bases, J lost 4 bases, and 2 bases lay in between. CDR3 DNA: TGTGCCAGCAGTTACAGCACCGGGGAGCTGTTTTTT. Encoded protein: CASSYSTGELFF.

The chain couples TRBV2 to TRBJ2-2, with D possibly TRBD2 on 5 matching bases. Trimming stripped 2 bases from V and 3 bases from J, with 13 bases between. Germline CDR1 reads SNHLY; CDR2 reads FYNNEI. The CDR3 has 16 amino acids. CDR3 coding DNA: TGTGCCAGCAGTGAAAGTGAGACTATCTACACCGGGGAGCTGTTTTTT. It translates to CASSESETIYTGELFF.

There are a few counts of this clonotype. This chain joins TRBV20-1 and TRBJ1-1; 8 bases are shared with TRBD1. The junction had 11 bases not matched to a gene; V was cut back by 6 bases and J by 11 bases. The CDR3 is 12 amino acids. Per the germline V gene, CDR1 is DFQATT and CDR2 is SNEGSKA (reference sequence). CDR3 DNA: TGCAGTGCGACGCCGACAGGGGAGGACGCTTTCTTT. Amino acids: CSATPTGEDAFF.